These T cell receptor beta chains were read from a single sample in a study of low-dose radiotherapy and immunotherapy resistance in tumors. TCRdb itself ran the reads through MiXCR, one entry per CDR3 protein. There are about 100,000 distinct CDR3 sequences in the sample; 20% occur only once, and approximately 4% lies in the top ten. The source material was PBMCs, sampled after low-dose radiotherapy plus immunotherapy. The origin of the receptors is a male donor with prostate cancer. CDR3s include the opening cysteine and the closing phenylalanine or tryptophan. D genes are given only for firm matches. Clone size is stated in some rows and not others, as once, few, many or a class when expanded.

CDR3aa	CDR3nt	abundance	j_gene	v_gene	d_gene
CASNKLDQPQHF	TGTGCCAGTAACAAATTGGATCAGCCCCAGCATTTT	many	TRBJ1-5	TRBV19	-
CASSSLGGSGEERYNEQFF	TGTGCCAGCAGCTCCCTCGGGGGGTCCGGGGAAGAACGATACAATGAGCAGTTCTTC	-	TRBJ2-1	TRBV11-2	TRBD2
CASSSPGGTYNEQFF	TGTGCCAGCAGCTCACCGGGGGGTACCTACAATGAGCAGTTCTTC	many	TRBJ2-1	TRBV7-6	TRBD2
CASSALAGYNEQFF	TGTGCCAGCAGCGCGCTCGCGGGGTACAATGAGCAGTTCTTC	many	TRBJ2-1	TRBV9	-
CASSPGYLNTEAFF	TGTGCCAGCAGCCCAGGATACCTGAACACTGAAGCTTTCTTT	once	TRBJ1-1	TRBV7-2	-
CASSRGRGDGYTF	TGTGCCAGCAGCCGGGGCAGGGGGGATGGCTACACCTTC	-	TRBJ1-2	TRBV3-1	TRBD1
CASSGTYSTNEKLFF	TGTGCCAGCAGTGGGACATACTCAACTAATGAAAAACTGTTTTTT	many	TRBJ1-4	TRBV6-6	-
CASSYRGPNEQYF	TGTGCCAGCAGTTACAGGGGGCCGAACGAGCAGTACTTC	many	TRBJ2-7	TRBV7-9	TRBD1
CSVEGGTPPFYEQYF	TGCAGCGTTGAAGGGGGGACCCCTCCCTTCTACGAGCAGTACTTC	many	TRBJ2-7	TRBV29-1	-
CATGTDMNTEAFF	TGTGCCACCGGGACAGACATGAACACTGAAGCTTTCTTT	-	TRBJ1-1	TRBV5-5	TRBD1
CSAVSGANVLTF	TGCAGCGCAGTATCTGGGGCCAACGTCCTGACTTTC	many	TRBJ2-6	TRBV29-1	-
CASTSGGARIYEQYF	TGCGCCAGCACCAGCGGGGGCGCCAGGATCTACGAGCAGTACTTC	many	TRBJ2-7	TRBV5-1	TRBD2
CASSPTGDEQFF	TGTGCCAGCAGTCCCACGGGGGATGAGCAGTTCTTC	-	TRBJ2-1	TRBV28	-
CASSEALLSSGYEQYF	TGTGCCAGCAGTGAAGCGCTACTTTCTAGCGGGTACGAGCAGTACTTC	-	TRBJ2-7	TRBV6-1	TRBD2
CASSATVDQNIQYF	TGCGCCAGCAGCGCGACAGTCGATCAAAACATTCAGTACTTC	many	TRBJ2-4	TRBV5-1	-
CASSLGMGEAFF	TGCGCCAGCAGCTTGGGAATGGGGGAAGCTTTCTTT	-	TRBJ1-1	TRBV5-1	-
CASSAGFNQPQHF	TGTGCCAGCAGCGCAGGGTTCAATCAGCCCCAGCATTTT	many	TRBJ1-5	TRBV13	-
CAAEAQKRGVRTDTQYF	TGTGCAGCGGAGGCCCAAAAACGGGGGGTGCGGACAGATACGCAGTATTTT	many	TRBJ2-3	TRBV6-2/TRBV6-3	TRBD2
CATSREGDQETQYF	TGTGCCACCAGCAGAGAGGGAGACCAAGAGACCCAGTACTTC	few	TRBJ2-5	TRBV15	-
CASSPETGRPLHF	TGTGCCAGCAGCCCTGAGACCGGTAGGCCCCTCCACTTT	once	TRBJ1-6	TRBV7-2	-
CASVRDSNQPQHF	TGTGCCAGCGTCAGGGACAGCAATCAGCCCCAGCATTTT	many	TRBJ1-5	TRBV7-4	-
CASSISRTGGETQYF	TGTGCCAGTAGTATATCCCGGACAGGGGGAGAGACCCAGTACTTC	many	TRBJ2-5	TRBV19	TRBD1
CASSLQGYEQYF	TGTGCCAGCAGCTTGCAAGGCTACGAGCAGTACTTC	many	TRBJ2-7	TRBV5-6	-
CASSTWGGLAGYNEQFF	TGTGCCAGCAGCACATGGGGGGGACTAGCGGGGTACAATGAGCAGTTCTTC	many	TRBJ2-1	TRBV7-2	TRBD2
CASSNNREDQPQHF	TGTGCCAGCAGCAATAACAGGGAAGATCAGCCCCAGCATTTT	many	TRBJ1-5	TRBV6-2/TRBV6-3	-
CASSRDRAPYNEQFF	TGTGCCAGCAGCCGTGACAGGGCACCCTACAATGAGCAGTTCTTC	-	TRBJ2-1	TRBV5-6	TRBD1
CASSILPEETQYF	TGTGCCAGTAGTATTTTGCCAGAAGAGACCCAGTACTTC	-	TRBJ2-5	TRBV19	-
CASSMGLDQFF	TGTGCCAGTAGTATGGGCCTAGATCAGTTCTTC	many	TRBJ2-1	TRBV19	-